The rows below give T cell receptor beta chains drawn from one sample of a study of radiation and T cells in renal cell carcinoma. TCRdb's copy holds only in-frame clones and misses some; the assay was immunoSEQ multiplex PCR. This repertoire shows 100,000 to 150,000 clones, approximately 75% found once; its top ten account for about 1.9%. The sample in question was blood, obtained from a patient whose treatment included radiotherapy and nephrectomy. The receptors were gathered from a woman aged 60-70 years with renal cell carcinoma. The CDR3 runs from the conserved cysteine through the conserved F or W. A D gene is named only where the DNA matches it firmly. Size tells how often a clone was seen (once, few, many) or the class of an expanded clone, and some rows leave it out.

>TRBD2|TRBJ2-3|17|NA|TRBV18
TGTGCCAGCTCACCAGGAATGATAGCGGGGGGCCCAGATACGCAGTATTTT
CASSPGMIAGGPDTQYF
>NA|TRBJ2-7|14|NA|TRBV27
TGTGCCAGCAGTTTCTTGTCATCCCCGGGGGAGCAGTACTTC
CASSFLSSPGEQYF
>NA|TRBJ2-1|11|few|TRBV10-2
TGCGCCAGCAGTGAATCGGGGACGCAGTTCTTC
CASSESGTQFF
>NA|TRBJ2-1|15|NA|TRBV5-1
TGCGCCAGCAGCTTGATGCCGGGTTCCTACAATGAGCAGTTCTTC
CASSLMPGSYNEQFF
>NA|TRBJ1-1|13|few|TRBV18
TGTGCCAGCTCACCGGGGCAGGACACTGAAGCTTTCTTT
CASSPGQDTEAFF
>NA|TRBJ1-3|15|once|TRBV6-5
TGTGCCAGCAGAGATGGGGGTGGAGGTGGAAACACCATATATTTT
CASRDGGGGGNTIYF
>NA|TRBJ2-2|14|NA|TRBV6-1
TGTGCCAGCAGTGAAAATCCCGGGACCGGGGAGCTGTTTTTT
CASSENPGTGELFF
>NA|TRBJ2-5|14|NA|TRBV6-1
TGTGCCAGCAGTTCGGGCCGGGGCCGGGAGACCCAGTACTTC
CASSSGRGRETQYF
>NA|TRBJ1-1|16|NA|TRBV9
TGTGCCAGCAGCGCCTACAGCGCAGGGGCGTACACTGAAGCTTTCTTT
CASSAYSAGAYTEAFF
>NA|TRBJ1-1|17|NA|TRBV4-3
TGCGCCAGCAGCCAAGATCGAGAGGTGATTTTGAACACTGAAGCTTTCTTT
CASSQDREVILNTEAFF
>TRBD1|TRBJ1-3|15|NA|TRBV7-6
TGTGCCAGCAGCCCGGACAGGGTCGGTGGAAACACCATATATTTT
CASSPDRVGGNTIYF
>TRBD1|TRBJ1-2|18|NA|TRBV7-3
TGTGCCAGCAGCTTAAATCCCGGACAGGGGGTGATTAACTATGGCTACACCTTC
CASSLNPGQGVINYGYTF
>TRBD2|TRBJ2-5|13|NA|TRBV9
TGTGCCAGCAGCGTGGGGAGGGCGGAGACCCAGTACTTC
CASSVGRAETQYF
>NA|TRBJ2-2|14|NA|TRBV28
TGTGCCAGCAGTTTAGAAGGACCCTGGAGCGAGCTGTTTTTT
CASSLEGPWSELFF
>NA|TRBJ2-5|15|NA|TRBV5-1
TGCGCCAGCAGACCCACCTCCGGGACCCAAGAGACCCAGTACTTC
CASRPTSGTQETQYF
>NA|TRBJ1-2|14|NA|TRBV28
TGTGCCAGCAGGATAGGGGGGGTAGCCTATGGCTACACCTTC
CASRIGGVAYGYTF
>NA|TRBJ1-4|17|once|TRBV10-3
TGTGCCATCAGTGTATCAGGGGTAGGGCCAACTAATGAAAAACTGTTTTTT
CAISVSGVGPTNEKLFF
>NA|TRBJ1-1|17|NA|TRBV10-3
TGTGCCATCAGTAACCCCGGGGGGGCAGGTAGGAACACTGAAGCTTTCTTT
CAISNPGGAGRNTEAFF
>TRBD1|TRBJ2-7|15|few|TRBV5-1
TGCGCCAGCAGCATTACCCCCGGGACAGAGGTCGAGCAGTACTTC
CASSITPGTEVEQYF
>NA|TRBJ1-1|15|NA|TRBV5-5
TGTGCCAGCAGCTTAGGGGCAGGGGCGAACACTGAAGCTTTCTTT
CASSLGAGANTEAFF
>NA|TRBJ2-5|14|NA|TRBV5-4
TGTGCCAGCAGCTTGGCCGGCAGGGATGAGACCCAGTACTTC
CASSLAGRDETQYF
>NA|TRBJ1-2|12|NA|TRBV6-1
TGTGCCAGCAGTGACAGGAACTATGGCTACACCTTC
CASSDRNYGYTF
>NA|TRBJ2-1|13|NA|TRBV14
TGTGCCAGCAGCCCCGTGGGACACAATGAGCAGTTCTTC
CASSPVGHNEQFF
>NA|TRBJ2-3|16|NA|TRBV9
TGTGCCAGCAGTTTCGGCGGGCATTCTTTGGCAGATACGCAGTATTTT
CASSFGGHSLADTQYF
>NA|TRBJ1-4|17|once|TRBV4-2
TGTGCCAGCAGCCCGCAAGCTATGACTTCAACTAATGAAAAACTGTTTTTT
CASSPQAMTSTNEKLFF
>NA|TRBJ1-5|15|NA|TRBV15
TGTGCCACCAGCAGAGAACGGGGGGAAGGACAGCCCCAGCATTTT
CATSRERGEGQPQHF
>NA|TRBJ1-1|14|NA|TRBV19
TGCGCCAGTAGTATCGGCAGTATGAACACTGAAGCTTTCTTT
CASSIGSMNTEAFF
>NA|TRBJ1-1|19|NA|TRBV6-7
TGTGCCAGCAGTTACCCAGACATTTACAGGGATATTATGAACACTGAAGCTTTCTTT
CASSYPDIYRDIMNTEAFF
>NA|TRBJ2-1|14|NA|TRBV9
TGTGCCAGCAGCGTAGGATCAGGGTTCAATGAGCAGTTCTTC
CASSVGSGFNEQFF
>TRBD1|TRBJ1-4|15|NA|TRBV7-2
TGTGCCAGCAGCACAAGGACAGGGTGGAATGAAAAACTGTTTTTT
CASSTRTGWNEKLFF
>NA|TRBJ1-2|11|NA|TRBV20-1
TGCAGTGCCCGACCCGGGGAGGGCTACACCTTC
CSARPGEGYTF
>NA|TRBJ2-7|12|NA|TRBV6-1
TGTGCCAGCGGTGACAATGCCTACGAGCAGTACTTC
CASGDNAYEQYF
>TRBD2|TRBJ2-7|14|NA|TRBV7-3
TGTGCCAGCAGCTCGGGCGGGACTAGCACCGAGCAGTACTTC
CASSSGGTSTEQYF
>NA|TRBJ1-1|13|few|TRBV10-3
TGTGCCATCGGGGGGGGCCGGGACACTGAAGCTTTCTTT
CAIGGGRDTEAFF
>TRBD2|TRBJ2-5|13|NA|TRBV5-4
TGTGCCAGCATCTTTGCGGGGGGGGAGACCCAGTACTTC
CASIFAGGETQYF
>TRBD1|TRBJ1-4|14|NA|TRBV28
TGTGCCAGCAGCCGGGACAGGGGGCAGGAAAAACTGTTTTTT
CASSRDRGQEKLFF
>NA|TRBJ1-1|15|NA|TRBV7-3
TGTGCCAGCAGCTTAATGGCAGGGCGGAACACTGAAGCTTTCTTT
CASSLMAGRNTEAFF
>NA|TRBJ2-5|12|NA|TRBV6-5
TGTGCCAGCAGTTACTTCCAAGAGACCCAGTACTTC
CASSYFQETQYF
>NA|TRBJ2-7|14|NA|TRBV5-1
TGCGCCAGCAGCTCACAGCCTTCCTCCTACGAGCAGTACTTC
CASSSQPSSYEQYF
>TRBD1|TRBJ2-1|15|NA|TRBV4-1
TGCGCCAGCAGCCAAGGGCAGGGGGCGAACGATGAGCAGTTCTTC
CASSQGQGANDEQFF
>NA|TRBJ1-1|12|few|TRBV25-1
TGTGCCAGCACCCATAGGGACGCCCGCGCTTTCTTT
CASTHRDARAFF
>NA|TRBJ2-1|12|once|TRBV7-6
TGTGCCAGCAGCCCTGTGGGAAATGAGCAGTTCTTC
CASSPVGNEQFF
>NA|TRBJ2-7|16|NA|TRBV6-6
TGTGCCAGCACCCTCACGAGTAAGTGGACTTCCTACGAGCAGTACTTC
CASTLTSKWTSYEQYF
>NA|TRBJ1-4|13|NA|TRBV27
TGTGCCAGCAGTTGGACAAAAGAAGCAAAACTGTTTTTT
CASSWTKEAKLFF
>NA|TRBJ1-3|14|NA|TRBV4-3
TGCGCCAGCGGACTTATTGGAACTGGAAACACCATATATTTT
CASGLIGTGNTIYF
>NA|TRBJ2-7|12|NA|TRBV6-5
TGTGCCAGCAGTTACTTAGGGGGAGAGCAGTACTTC
CASSYLGGEQYF